This TCR beta chain is from a study of HIV-infected children after antiretroviral therapy interruption (dated by TCRdb to about 2019). Study-level background: Eight children, all with CD4+ count above 500 and viral load below 50 copies/ml, were included, of whom four were on planned treatment interruption and four were on continuous treatment. Interruption-arm samples came from week 0, week 12, end of interruption (week 24 or 48), and about 3 years after study end. Continuous-treatment samples were analyzed from corresponding weeks 0, 48 and 150. Recorded exposure to EBV and CMV was present in most of the participating children. Alongside measurements of thymic output, the study compared TCR repertoires of children on planned treatment interruption with TCR repertoires of children on continuous antiretroviral treatment. Median age was approximately 9.5 years in the interruption group and 7 to 8 years in the continuous treatment group.

CDR1 and CDR2, per the germline V gene (reference sequence), are DFQATT and SNEGSKA. The CDR3 measures 16 amino acids from cysteine to phenylalanine. Only CDR3 DNA is held: 48 bases, read in frame from base 1. The germline V and J ends show losses of 3 bases and 6 bases respectively, and no gene match explains 13 bases of the junction. At least ten counts were recorded for this clonotype. Its antigen is still unknown. No much larger clonotype is one base removed from it; base qualities were not supplied. In the paper's terms, the treatment or condition label means: PENTA 11 planned treatment interruption arm or continuous ART arm. Children from the United Kingdom aged 2 to 15 years who had been given at least three-drug ART for at least 24 weeks were enrolled as participants. Cryopreserved PBMCs with at least 5 million viable cells were required; a few candidate patients were excluded for low viable PBMC yield. Naive CD4+ CD45RA+ CD45RO- T cells were FACS-sorted from thawed PBMCs on a FACSAria III cell sorter. After sorting, cells were fixed, and RNA was extracted with the RNeasy FFPE kit and then with the RNeasy Micro kit.

Library prep was done by 3' RACE. TCR libraries were generated from RNA by a 3' RACE protocol incorporating unique molecular identifiers so that PCR amplification bias could be corrected. As many as 12 amplicon libraries were pooled and then sequenced on an Illumina MiSeq using v2 2x250 paired-end chemistry. Turning to the authors' computational methods: Reads were processed with Decombinator to assign V and J genes and CDR3, with barcode-based error and PCR bias correction. Before Gini coefficients were calculated with the R ineq package, the repertoires were subsampled to the same depth. Three approaches were used to assess CDR3 similarity: GLIPH, Hamming distance and a shared triplet metric. Starting from the raw public reads, TCRdb applied fastp trimming at Q25, assembled clones with MiXCR and retained in-frame beta chains. Rows with a matching CDR3 protein are joined into one entry that keeps the most common DNA and genes. The authors' filters were not applied to this entry. This sample comprises approximately 95,000 distinct CDR3 sequences, around 6.9% of them detected only once. The ten largest make up 1% to 1.3% of the sample.

The paper's findings and limits, for the study overall: Minor non-naive CD45RA+ populations such as EMRA or stem memory cells might have been included among the sorted CD45RA+ naive cells. An increase in the naive CD4+ Gini coefficient was observed by the end of treatment interruption, suggesting clonal expansion, and a return to baseline was observed by 3 years. For naive CD4+ repertoires of PTI patients, CDR3 sharing between time points dropped once interruption began, while many sequences were shared between the end of interruption and 3 years later. The small number of patients is a limitation, and caution is needed when interpreting the data.

The sample here was CD45RA+ CD4+ T cells from PBMCs, pooled from several time points, taken from a donor given antiretroviral therapy, either interrupted or continuous. The label giving this sample's cell subset or site can be read as: naive CD4+ CD45RA+ CD45RO- T cells. The rearranged chain carries TRBV20-1 and TRBJ1-5; 8 bases in the middle match TRBD1. The sequence derives from a pool of human donors with HIV. The base sequence is TGCAGTGCTAGCCTGACAGGGGATGGTTCGGGTCAGCCCCAGCATTTT. Its translation is CSASLTGDGSGQPQHF.